The clone carrying this T cell receptor (beta chain) was seen a few times. The antigen is not known. These data originate in a study of shared clonotypes between healthy human individuals. Study results and limitations: Sampling covered blood only; tissue repertoires likely differ.

CDR1 MNHEY and CDR2 SMNVEV come from the germline V gene (reference sequence). V lost 6 bases and J lost 8, with 13 bases in between. The CDR3 is 13 residues long. Running of the assay took place at deep level. TCRdb keeps only in-frame clones here, not all; method: immunoSEQ multiplex PCR. This sample has roughly 450,000 clones, with approximately 85% found just once. Sample: PBMCs. The rearrangement uses TRBV27 and TRBJ1-4; no clear D. The receptor was derived from a middle-aged woman in good health. Some clones in this sample may be carry-over from other donors' samples. For the CDR3, the DNA is TGTGCCAGCAGCTCCGTCGGTCGGGAAAAACTGTTTTTT. It codes for CASSSVGREKLFF.